Described below is a single T cell receptor beta chain sequence and its context. This entry comes from a study of early T cells in non-severe SARS-CoV-2 infection. Each single cDNA molecule received a unique molecular identifier. TCRdb re-analysed the 5' RACE reads in MiXCR, keeping a single row per CDR3 protein. The sample records tens of thousands of distinct CDR3 sequences, less than 5.5% being singletons. In germline, CDR1 is MDHEN, CDR2 SYDVKM. The CDR3 covers 16 residues. V lost 2 bases to trimming and J lost 3 bases, with 17 bases between them. The sequence derives from an adult who was a healthcare worker with PCR-confirmed SARS-CoV-2 infection or an uninfected control (not recorded which). Sequenced sample: whole blood. This rearrangement joins TRBV28 to TRBJ2-7; D might be TRBD1 (7 bases). The CDR3 protein is CASSLVSGDRGYEQYF. The DNA of the CDR3 is TGTGCCAGCAGTTTAGTATCGGGGGACAGAGGCTACGAGCAGTACTTC.